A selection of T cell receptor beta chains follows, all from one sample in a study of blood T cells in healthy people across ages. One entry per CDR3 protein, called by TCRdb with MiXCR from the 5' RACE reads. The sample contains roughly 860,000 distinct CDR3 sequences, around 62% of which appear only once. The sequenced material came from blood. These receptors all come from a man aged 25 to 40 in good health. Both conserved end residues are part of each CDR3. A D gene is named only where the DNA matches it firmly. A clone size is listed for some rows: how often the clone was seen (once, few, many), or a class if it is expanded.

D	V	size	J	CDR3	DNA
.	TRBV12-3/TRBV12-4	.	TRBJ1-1	CASSLGANTEAFF	TGTGCCAGCAGTTTAGGGGCGAACACTGAAGCTTTCTTT
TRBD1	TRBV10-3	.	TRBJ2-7	CAISDRTGDYEQYF	TGTGCCATCAGTGATAGGACAGGGGACTACGAGCAGTACTTC
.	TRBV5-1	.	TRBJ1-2	CASSWTANYGYTF	TGCGCCAGCAGCTGGACAGCCAACTATGGCTACACCTTC
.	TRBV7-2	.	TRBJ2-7	CASKAATYEQYF	TGTGCCAGCAAGGCGGCCACCTACGAGCAGTACTTC
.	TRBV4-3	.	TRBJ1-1	CASSQGMGHTEAFF	TGCGCCAGCAGCCAAGGGATGGGCCACACTGAAGCTTTCTTT
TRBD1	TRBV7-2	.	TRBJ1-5	CASSLGQGRNQPQHF	TGTGCCAGCAGCTTAGGACAGGGACGAAATCAGCCCCAGCATTTT
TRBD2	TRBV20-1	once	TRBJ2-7	CSARPSGSPSYEQYF	TGCAGTGCTAGACCGAGCGGGAGCCCCTCCTACGAGCAGTACTTC
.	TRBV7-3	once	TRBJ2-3	CASSQVGGGNAPDTQYF	TGTGCCAGCAGCCAAGTGGGCGGAGGAAACGCTCCAGATACGCAGTATTTT
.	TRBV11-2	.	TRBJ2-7	CASSLEGIPGNEQYF	TGTGCCAGCAGCTTAGAGGGCATCCCTGGGAACGAGCAGTACTTC
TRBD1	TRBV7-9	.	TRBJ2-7	CASSYTGDYYEQYF	TGTGCCAGCAGCTATACAGGGGATTATTACGAGCAGTACTTC
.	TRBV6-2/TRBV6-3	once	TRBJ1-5	CASSYVQGPSKHF	TGTGCCAGCAGTTACGTACAGGGCCCTTCAAAGCATTTT
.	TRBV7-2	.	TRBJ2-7	CASSFPTAGNGEQYF	TGTGCCAGCAGCTTCCCCACTGCAGGGAACGGCGAGCAGTACTTC
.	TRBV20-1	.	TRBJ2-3	CSVKRQGITDTQYF	TGCAGTGTTAAGCGGCAGGGAATAACAGATACGCAGTATTTT
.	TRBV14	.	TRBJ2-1	CASSQVAPDSDSYNEQFF	TGTGCCAGCAGCCAAGTCGCTCCGGACAGTGACTCCTACAATGAGCAGTTCTTC
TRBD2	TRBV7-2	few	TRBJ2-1	CASSLITLTSGRYNEQFF	TGTGCCAGCAGCCTGATCACCTTGACTAGCGGGCGCTACAATGAGCAGTTCTTC
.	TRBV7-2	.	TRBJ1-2	CASSPRQSYHYGYTF	TGTGCCAGCAGCCCACGACAGAGTTACCACTATGGCTACACCTTC
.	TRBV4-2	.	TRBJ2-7	CASSQEVGGVSYEQYF	TGTGCCAGCAGCCAAGAGGTAGGGGGGGTCTCCTACGAGCAGTACTTC
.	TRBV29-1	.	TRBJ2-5	CSVSVEQETQYF	TGCAGCGTTTCGGTTGAGCAAGAGACCCAGTACTTC
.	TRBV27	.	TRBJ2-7	CASTGGKNEQYF	TGTGCCAGCACTGGGGGCAAAAACGAGCAGTACTTC
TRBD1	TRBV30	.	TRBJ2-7	CATNPAGGDEQYF	TGTGCCACCAACCCCGCAGGGGGCGACGAGCAGTACTTC
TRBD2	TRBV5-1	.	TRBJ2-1	CASSLTSGVNNEQFF	TGCGCCAGCAGCTTGACTAGCGGGGTTAACAATGAGCAGTTCTTC
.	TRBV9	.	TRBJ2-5	CASSVVETEETQYF	TGTGCCAGCAGCGTAGTGGAGACAGAAGAGACCCAGTACTTC
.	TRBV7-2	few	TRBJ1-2	CASSLQITNYGYTF	TGTGCCAGCAGCTTACAGATAACTAACTATGGCTACACCTTC
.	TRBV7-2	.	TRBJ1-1	CASTTKESTRRSGWSTEAFF	TGTGCCAGCACCACGAAGGAGTCAACCCGGAGGTCCGGGTGGAGCACTGAAGCTTTCTTT
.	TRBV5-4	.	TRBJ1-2	CASSLLPGSYGYTF	TGTGCCAGCAGCCTTTTACCGGGAAGCTATGGCTACACCTTC
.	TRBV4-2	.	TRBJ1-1	CASSHPGTSAFF	TGTGCCAGCAGCCACCCCGGGACAAGCGCTTTCTTT
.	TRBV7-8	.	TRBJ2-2	CASSLVIAEYNEQFF	TGTGCCAGCAGTCTTGTGATAGCGGAATACAATGAGCAGTTTTTT
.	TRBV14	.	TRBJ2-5	CASSPGRLQETQYF	TGTGCCAGCAGCCCGGGGCGGCTCCAAGAGACCCAGTACTTC
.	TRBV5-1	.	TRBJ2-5	CASSLADRPETQYF	TGCGCCAGCAGCTTGGCCGACAGGCCGGAGACCCAGTACTTC